This T cell receptor (beta chain) was documented in a study of CDR3 diversity in severe acne. In its sample, this clonotype was seen many times. Germline trimming cut 7 bases from V and 6 bases from J; bases unmatched to any gene: 6. CDR3 size: 14 residues. Per the germline V gene, CDR1 is SGHRS and CDR2 is YFSETQ. TCRdb processed the PCR reads anew with MiXCR; each CDR3 protein has one entry. The sample contains 89,000 or so distinct CDR3 sequences, 45% to 50% of which appear only once. The receptor's source is a male donor in good health, serving as a control. This rearrangement joins TRBV5-1 to TRBJ2-1, with 11 nucleotides matching TRBD1. Sequences were obtained from blood. The CDR3 DNA reads TGCGCCAGCGATGGACAGGGGGCGCCCAATGAGCAGTTCTTC. Encoded protein: CASDGQGAPNEQFF.